In this sample, the clone carrying this TCR beta chain turned up a few times. Germline and junction disagree at one end, which may indicate a read error. For the second PCR, which ran for about 7 to 11 cycles, a sample-barcoded 5' primer and a J-beta primer mix were used. One entry per CDR3 protein, called by TCRdb with MiXCR from the 5' RACE reads. The repertoire has approximately 700,000 distinct CDR3 sequences, roughly 32% of them found once; the top ten carry about 16%. The sample is drawn from a study of blood T cells in healthy people across ages. The receptor was isolated from an elderly woman in good health. The sequencing input was blood.

Here the CDR3 reads CASSSPTGGTDTQYF. The CDR3 nucleotides read TGTGCAAGCAGTTCGCCCACGGGCGGCACAGATACGCAGTATTTT. The chain has TRBV28 and TRBJ2-3; D remains unclear. The germline V gene encodes CDR1 MDHEN and CDR2 SYDVKM. The CDR3 contains 15 residues.